One sample yielded the 29 T cell receptor beta chains listed below, sequenced in a study of identical twins. From the 5' RACE reads, TCRdb called clonotypes with MiXCR, one entry per CDR3 protein. In the table there are about 470,000 distinct CDR3 sequences, 24% of which are singletons. This sample was also put to use in a study of T cells expressing NK-cell markers.

Sequencing was done on a sample of CD4+ T cells sorted from blood. The receptors were sampled from a woman younger than 30 in good health.

The rearrangement joins TRBV20-1 to TRBJ2-1; D possibly matches TRBD1 or TRBD2 (5 bases each). V dropped 8 bases and J dropped 5 bases, with 16 bases sitting between them. The CDR3 length is 13 residues. The germline V gene has CDR1 DFQATT and CDR2 SNEGSKA (reference sequence). DNA of the CDR3: TGCAGTCCTCGGGACCCCTCTAACAATGAGCAGTTCTTC. Translated: CSPRDPSNNEQFF.

This clonotype appeared a few times. V gene TRBV5-1 combines with J gene TRBJ1-4; unclear D gene. Trimming took 5 bases from V and 0 from J, leaving 11 bases between them. Germline V CDR1 and CDR2: SGHRS, YFSETQ. CDR3 length equals 15 residues. CDR3 sequence (DNA): TGCGCCAGCAGTACCACGCCTGCAACTAATGAAAAACTGTTTTTT. Translation: CASSTTPATNEKLFF.

The chain recombines TRBV12-3 or TRBV12-4 with TRBJ2-2, with TRBD1 identical over 8 bases. V gave up 0 bases and J gave up 6 bases; unmatched junction bases: 3. This CDR3 is built from 15 residues. The CDR3 nucleotides read TGTGCCAGCAGTTTAGCCGGGACAGGTGCCGGGGAGCTGTTTTTT. This gives the protein CASSLAGTGAGELFF.

This clonotype turned up a few times. The chain carries TRBV7-2 and TRBJ2-3; the match to TRBD2 covers 9 bases. After removal of 6 bases from V and 9 bases from J, the junction contained 7 bases not matched to a gene. The CDR3 sequence is 13 residues long. CDR1 and CDR2 (germline): SGHTA, FQGNSA. The chain's CDR3 is CASRIAGVYTQYF. The CDR3 nucleotides are TGTGCCAGCAGGATAGCGGGAGTATACACGCAGTATTTT.

This clonotype was observed a few times. The DNA for the CDR3 is TGCAGCGTCCAGTCCGGGACTAGCGGGAGATGGGGCACAGATACGCAGTATTTT. This codes for CSVQSGTSGRWGTDTQYF. The chain joins TRBV29-1 to TRBJ2-3; 14 nucleotides line up with TRBD2. The CDR3 length is 18 residues. Germline-derived CDR1 and CDR2 are SQVTM and ANQGSEA. The junction had 12 bases not matched to a gene; V was cut back by 6 bases and J by 1 base.

This clonotype was seen only a few times. V usage is TRBV10-3 and J usage is TRBJ2-1; 8 bases match TRBD2. There are 14 residues in the CDR3. Germline loops: CDR1 ENHRY, CDR2 SYGVKD. V shed 10 bases, J shed 4 bases, and the junction held 9 bases outside the gene matches. The CDR3 is CATGSASGYNEQFF. The CDR3 DNA reads TGTGCCACGGGCAGTGCTAGCGGGTACAATGAGCAGTTCTTC.

V is TRBV12-3 or TRBV12-4 and J is TRBJ1-2; no firm D call. The germline V and J ends were trimmed by 6 bases and 1 base, with 12 bases remaining between them. The CDR3 loop spans 14 amino acids. CDR3 residues: CASSEESGNYGYTF. CDR3 bases: TGTGCCAGCAGCGAGGAATCCGGTAACTATGGCTACACCTTC.

The chain links TRBV6-5 to TRBJ2-7, with 7 bases aligning to TRBD2. V gave up 2 bases and J gave up 4 bases; unmatched junction bases: 5. The CDR3 is 14 residues long. Germline CDR1 is MNHEY and CDR2 is SVGAGI. DNA for the CDR3: TGTGCCAGCAGTTACGCGGGGGAATCGTACGAGCAGTACTTC. Translation gives CASSYAGESYEQYF.

The rearrangement joins TRBV20-1 to TRBJ2-4, with 10 bases fitting TRBD2. The germline V gene has CDR1 DFQATT and CDR2 SNEGSKA (reference sequence). With V trimmed by 3 bases and J by 3 bases, 5 bases remained unmatched. This CDR3 has 15 residues. CDR3 sequence (DNA): TGCAGTGCTAGGCGGGGACTAGCGAACAAAAACATTCAGTACTTC. This encodes CSARRGLANKNIQYF.

The rearrangement uses TRBV11-1 and TRBJ1-4, with D maybe TRBD1 (6 bases). This CDR3 contains 20 residues. Trimming took off 2 bases at V and 8 bases at J, with 30 bases between the two ends. CDR1 is SGHAT, CDR2 FQDESV, per germline (reference sequence). The CDR3 reads CASSLLYRGHPQGTGEKLFF. CDR3 bases: TGTGCCAGCAGCTTACTTTATAGGGGACACCCACAGGGCACAGGAGAAAAACTGTTTTTT.

The V gene is TRBV10-3, the J gene TRBJ2-2; no firm D call. There are 11 residues in the CDR3. CDR1 is ENHRY, CDR2 SYGVKD, per germline. Trimming stripped 8 bases from V and 2 bases from J, with 3 bases between. CDR3 loop: CAILNTGELFF. CDR3 nucleotide sequence: TGTGCCATCCTCAACACCGGGGAGCTGTTTTTT.

This clonotype appeared once. The rearrangement links TRBV12-3 or TRBV12-4 to TRBJ2-7; D may be TRBD2 (6 bases). The CDR3 spans 14 residues. Trimming cost V 2 bases and J 2 bases, with 10 bases left between them. The CDR3 DNA reads as TGTGCCAGCAGTTTAAGGGAGGCCGCCTACGAGCAGTACTTC. It yields the protein CASSLREAAYEQYF.

This chain uses TRBV7-2 with TRBJ2-7; a weak D match, TRBD2 (5 bases). CDR1 and CDR2 from the germline V gene are SGHTA and FQGNSA. Trimming took off 1 base at V and 3 bases at J, with 13 bases between the two ends. The CDR3 is made up of 15 amino acids. The CDR3 coding sequence is TGTGCCAGCAGCTTAGGGGTAGCGCAAGGCTACGAGCAGTACTTC. Encoded protein: CASSLGVAQGYEQYF. The complete variable domain, with remaining parts taken from reference TRBV7-2 and TRBJ2-7, reads GAGVSQSPSNKVTEKGKDVELRCDPISGHTALYWYRQSLGQGLEFLIYFQGNSAPDKSGLPSDRFSAERTGGSVSTLTIQRTQQEDSAVYLCASSLGVAQGYEQYFGPGTRLTVT.

This clonotype was picked up a small number of times. This chain uses TRBV20-1 with TRBJ2-2, with D tentatively TRBD1 (6 bases). Germline CDR1 and CDR2: DFQATT and SNEGSKA (reference sequence). Trimming took 0 bases from V and 1 from J, leaving 18 bases between them. The CDR3 is 18 residues long. The CDR3 bases are TGCAGTGCTAGAGACTGGCAGGGGAAGGGGTGGAACACCGGGGAGCTGTTTTTT. It is translated as CSARDWQGKGWNTGELFF.

The chain carries TRBV20-1 and TRBJ1-5; 9 bases match TRBD1. The CDR3 runs 14 residues. V lost 5 bases, J lost 4 bases, and 6 bases stayed unmatched. Germline V gene lookup returns CDR1 DFQATT and CDR2 SNEGSKA (reference sequence). The DNA for the CDR3 is TGCAGTGCTTTGGGACAGGGAGGGAATCAGCCCCAGCATTTT. It is translated as CSALGQGGNQPQHF.

This chain links TRBV7-2 with TRBJ2-1; D is undetermined. CDR3 length equals 15 residues. Germline CDR1 SGHTA, CDR2 FQGNSA. The V end was cut by 5 bases, the J end by 4 bases, with 15 bases between. Here the CDR3 reads CASSPFFLGYNEQFF. The CDR3 DNA sequence: TGTGCCAGCAGCCCCTTCTTCCTCGGTTACAATGAGCAGTTCTTC.

Only a few counts were recorded for this clonotype. The CDR3 spells CASSFPGQGTRYEQYF. In nucleotides, the CDR3 is TGTGCCAGCAGCTTCCCGGGACAGGGGACGAGATACGAGCAGTACTTC. The genes are TRBV5-6 and TRBJ2-7; 10 nucleotides match TRBD1. CDR1 and CDR2 from the germline V gene are SGHDT and YYEEEE. The length of the CDR3 is 16 residues. J gave up 4 bases and V 2 bases, and 9 bases lay outside the gene matches.

This chain joins TRBV7-2 and TRBJ2-2; 10 nucleotides align to TRBD2. Germline values: CDR1 SGHTA, CDR2 FQGNSA. This CDR3 region has 14 residues. With V trimmed by 2 bases and J by 8 bases, 2 bases remained unmatched. The DNA for the CDR3 is TGTGCCAGCAGCTTAATAGCGGGAGGAGGGGAGCTGTTTTTT. Its translation: CASSLIAGGGELFF.

This clonotype was found many times. The rearrangement links TRBV4-3 to TRBJ2-2; the D gene could be TRBD1 or TRBD2 (5 bases each). The V gene lost 4 bases and the J gene lost 7 bases, with 16 bases spanning the gap. Germline-derived CDR1 and CDR2 are LGHNA and YSLEER. The CDR3 has 15 amino acids. CDR3 sequence: CASSPGREINGELFF. The CDR3 DNA sequence: TGCGCCAGCAGCCCAGGCAGGGAGATAAACGGGGAGCTGTTTTTT.

This clonotype has more than one count but fewer than ten. The chain has TRBV29-1 and TRBJ1-2; D perhaps matches TRBD1 (5 bases). The CDR3 length is 11 residues. Germline assignment: CDR1 SQVTM and CDR2 ANQGSEA. Trimming shortened V by 5 bases and J by 6 bases, and 10 bases separated the two germline ends. Here the CDR3 reads CSVWGADGYTF. The CDR3 DNA sequence: TGCAGCGTTTGGGGCGCAGATGGCTACACCTTC.

This clonotype was seen a few times. CDR3 sequence reads: CSARRGSLVPEQYF. CDR3 nucleotide sequence: TGCAGTGCTAGAAGAGGGAGTCTAGTACCCGAGCAGTACTTC. This sequence joins TRBV20-1 and TRBJ2-7; weak D call: TRBD2 (5 bases). From germline, CDR1 is DFQATT and CDR2 SNEGSKA (reference sequence). CDR3 length: 14 residues. V lost 2 bases and J 6 bases, leaving 17 bases between the germline ends.

This clonotype was seen repeatedly, ten times or more. The DNA of the CDR3 is TGCAGCGTTGGGGTAGGGGACGGCAATCAGCCCCAGCATTTT. The encoded protein is CSVGVGDGNQPQHF. The chain couples TRBV29-1 to TRBJ1-5; D possibly corresponds to TRBD1 (5 bases). CDR3 length: 14 amino acids. Germline V gene sequence: CDR1 SQVTM, CDR2 ANQGSEA. The V gene lost 4 bases and the J gene lost 2 bases, with 12 bases spanning the gap.

This clonotype showed up just a few times. This sequence joins TRBV12-3 or TRBV12-4 and TRBJ1-2; TRBD1 is a possible D gene (5 bases). V shed 5 bases and J shed 4 bases, with 11 bases lying between them. The CDR3 spans 13 residues. CDR3 nucleotides: TGTGCCAGCAGTCCCCGGGGGGGCTATGGCTACACCTTC. Its translation: CASSPRGGYGYTF.

This chain joins TRBV18 and TRBJ2-3; 11 nucleotides align to TRBD2. CDR1 and CDR2 (germline): KGHSH, LQKENI. J was trimmed by 3 bases and V by 0 bases; bases with no gene match: 5. This CDR3 contains 17 residues. The CDR3 sequence is CASSPPTSGGVTDTQYF. The CDR3, as DNA: TGTGCCAGCTCACCACCCACTAGCGGGGGAGTAACAGATACGCAGTATTTT. Together with reference TRBV18 and TRBJ2-3, the CDR3 gives the full variable domain: NAGVMQNPRHLVRRRGQEARLRCSPMKGHSHVYWYRQLPEEGLKFMVYLQKENIIDESGMPKERFSAEFPKEGPSILRIQQVVRGDSAAYFCASSPPTSGGVTDTQYFGPGTRLTVL.

This rearrangement joins TRBV20-1 to TRBJ2-5; TRBD2 aligns across 11 bases. Germline loops: CDR1 DFQATT, CDR2 SNEGSKA (reference sequence). This CDR3 is 15 amino acids long. Trimming at V came to 0 bases and at J to 5 bases, leaving 5 bases not matched to a gene. The DNA of the CDR3 is TGCAGTGCTAGAGATACGCCTAGCGGGAGGGAGACCCAGTACTTC. This sequence encodes CSARDTPSGRETQYF.

The chain is built from TRBV15 and TRBJ2-5; possibly TRBD2 for D (5 bases). This CDR3 spans 15 amino acids. The ends were cut back, 0 bases at V and 4 bases at J, with 12 bases in the middle. Per germline, CDR1 LNHNV and CDR2 YYDKDF (reference sequence). Here the CDR3 reads CATSRDQGLPETQYF. CDR3 in DNA: TGTGCCACCAGCAGAGATCAAGGACTGCCAGAGACCCAGTACTTC. Based on the CDR3 plus reference TRBV15 and TRBJ2-5, the full variable domain is DAMVIQNPRYQVTQFGKPVTLSCSQTLNHNVMYWYQQKSSQAPKLLFHYYDKDFNNEADTPDNFQSRRPNTSFCFLDIRSPGLGDTAMYLCATSRDQGLPETQYFGPGTRLLVL.

The chain joins TRBV5-1 to TRBJ2-5, with 8 bases fitting TRBD1. V was pared by 1 base and J by 1 base, with 6 bases of the junction left unmatched. Looked up from germline, CDR1 is SGHRS and CDR2 is YFSETQ. The CDR3 covers 16 residues. The CDR3 nucleotides read TGCGCCAGCAGCTTGTTTATGGGACAGGTCCAAGAGACCCAGTACTTC. It is translated as CASSLFMGQVQETQYF.

This clonotype was seen more than once but under ten times. The chain is built from TRBV3-1 and TRBJ2-7; a possible D gene is TRBD1 (6 bases). The germline V gene encodes CDR1 LGHDT and CDR2 YNNKEL (reference sequence). Trimming pared 1 base from V and 9 bases from J, leaving 13 bases between. The CDR3 runs 13 residues. This CDR3 reads CASSQGQVERQYF. CDR3 nucleotide sequence: TGTGCCAGCAGCCAAGGACAGGTGGAAAGGCAGTACTTC.

The chain recombines TRBV29-1 with TRBJ1-5, with D possibly TRBD1 on 5 matching bases. This CDR3 has 13 amino acids. In germline, CDR1 is SQVTM, CDR2 ANQGSEA. The germline V and J ends were trimmed by 7 bases and 8 bases, with 18 bases remaining between them. CDR3 nucleotide sequence: TGCAGCGCTGGGGGTAAGGGGCCGGAGCCCCAGCATTTT. Its protein is CSAGGKGPEPQHF.